This entry lists 9 T cell receptor beta chains sequenced from one sample in a study of cytomegalovirus exposure and HLA in healthy donors (dated by TCRdb to between 2016 and 2019). The library came from the immunoSEQ multiplex PCR assay. Sourced from immuneACCESS, this table was stored by TCRdb with only in-frame sequences that have V and J called. A share of the clones is absent; for the studies checked, an unresolved V gene accounts for under half, and the remainder has no known explanation. This sample gives approximately 230,000 clones in total; roughly 84% of them show up just once. Approximately 12% of the sample is taken by the ten largest. The sample consisted of PBMCs. These receptors were obtained from a man aged 18 to 30 in good health and CMV-seropositive.

The gene calls are TRBV7-6 and TRBJ2-7, with 10 bases fitting TRBD1. The CDR3 consists of 16 residues. The trim removed 0 bases at V and 5 bases at J, leaving 7 bases unmatched. The germline V gene has CDR1 SGHVS and CDR2 FNYEAQ. In nucleotides, the CDR3 is TGTGCCAGCAGCTTAGCGTCGGGACAGGGGTCCCACGAGCAGTACTTC. As protein: CASSLASGQGSHEQYF.

This chain uses TRBV5-1 with TRBJ1-4; D is undetermined. The V gene lost 4 bases and the J gene lost 6 bases, with 10 bases spanning the gap. The CDR3 is 13 amino acids. Germline CDR1 reads SGHRS; CDR2 reads YFSETQ. The CDR3 spells CASSPDWDEKLFF. CDR3 bases: TGCGCCAGCAGCCCCGATTGGGATGAAAAACTGTTTTTT.

This chain links TRBV11-2 with TRBJ1-1; 8 bases are a match to TRBD1. J gave up 3 bases and V 7 bases, and 7 bases lay outside the gene matches. The CDR3 is 14 amino acids. The germline gives CDR1 SGHAT, CDR2 FQNNGV. The CDR3 coding sequence is TGTGCCAGCAAAACCGACAGGGGCGACACTGAAGCTTTCTTT. Amino acid sequence: CASKTDRGDTEAFF.

The chain joins TRBV5-1 to TRBJ1-1, with a possible D match to TRBD1 (6 bases). The germline V gene has CDR1 SGHRS and CDR2 YFSETQ. The V gene lost 0 bases and the J gene lost 3 bases, with 12 bases spanning the gap. This CDR3 is built from 15 residues. The CDR3, as DNA: TGCGCCAGCAGCTTGGAGGTGGGGGCGGACACTGAAGCTTTCTTT. Amino acid sequence: CASSLEVGADTEAFF.

The chain links TRBV10-2 to TRBJ1-5; 8 nucleotides line up with TRBD1. V trimming: 3 bases; J trimming: 3 bases; junction bases outside the gene matches: 4. This CDR3 has 15 amino acids. Germline loops: CDR1 WSHSY, CDR2 SAAADI. The CDR3 reads CASSEQQGANQPQHF. CDR3 DNA sequence: TGCGCCAGCAGTGAACAGCAGGGGGCCAATCAGCCCCAGCATTTT.

The chain has TRBV15 and TRBJ1-5; a possible D gene is TRBD1 (6 bases). The germline CDR1 and CDR2 sequences are LNHNV and YYDKDF (reference sequence). Trimming removed 6 bases from V and 1 base from J, with 16 bases in between. The CDR3 loop spans 16 amino acids. CDR3 coding DNA: TGTGCCACCAGTGGGGGCTGGACAGTAAGCAATCAGCCCCAGCATTTT. Amino acids: CATSGGWTVSNQPQHF.

The chain is built from TRBV9 and TRBJ2-3; TRBD1 is a possible D gene (6 bases). The V gene lost 3 bases and the J gene lost 0 bases, with 11 bases spanning the gap. The CDR3 contains 15 residues. Germline values: CDR1 SGDLS, CDR2 YYNGEE. CDR3 region: CASSAATGSTDTQYF. The DNA of the CDR3 is TGTGCCAGCAGCGCGGCAACAGGGAGCACAGATACGCAGTATTTT.

The V gene is TRBV6-4, the J gene TRBJ1-4; D unclear. Trimming shortened V by 3 bases and J by 10 bases, and 15 bases separated the two germline ends. CDR1 is MRHNA, CDR2 SNTAGT, per germline. This CDR3 has 14 residues. CDR3 coding DNA: TGTGCCAGCAGTGAAAGGCCGGAGAGAGGAAAACTGTTTTTT. Protein product: CASSERPERGKLFF.

The chain couples TRBV13 to TRBJ1-1, with unresolved D. The CDR3 covers 13 residues. V was shortened by 5 bases and J by 1 base, with 8 bases between the two germline ends. CDR1 and CDR2 (germline): PRHDT, FYEKMQ (reference sequence). The CDR3 region has the DNA TGTGCCAGCAGCGCTGATTCGAACACTGAAGCTTTCTTT. Amino acid sequence: CASSADSNTEAFF.